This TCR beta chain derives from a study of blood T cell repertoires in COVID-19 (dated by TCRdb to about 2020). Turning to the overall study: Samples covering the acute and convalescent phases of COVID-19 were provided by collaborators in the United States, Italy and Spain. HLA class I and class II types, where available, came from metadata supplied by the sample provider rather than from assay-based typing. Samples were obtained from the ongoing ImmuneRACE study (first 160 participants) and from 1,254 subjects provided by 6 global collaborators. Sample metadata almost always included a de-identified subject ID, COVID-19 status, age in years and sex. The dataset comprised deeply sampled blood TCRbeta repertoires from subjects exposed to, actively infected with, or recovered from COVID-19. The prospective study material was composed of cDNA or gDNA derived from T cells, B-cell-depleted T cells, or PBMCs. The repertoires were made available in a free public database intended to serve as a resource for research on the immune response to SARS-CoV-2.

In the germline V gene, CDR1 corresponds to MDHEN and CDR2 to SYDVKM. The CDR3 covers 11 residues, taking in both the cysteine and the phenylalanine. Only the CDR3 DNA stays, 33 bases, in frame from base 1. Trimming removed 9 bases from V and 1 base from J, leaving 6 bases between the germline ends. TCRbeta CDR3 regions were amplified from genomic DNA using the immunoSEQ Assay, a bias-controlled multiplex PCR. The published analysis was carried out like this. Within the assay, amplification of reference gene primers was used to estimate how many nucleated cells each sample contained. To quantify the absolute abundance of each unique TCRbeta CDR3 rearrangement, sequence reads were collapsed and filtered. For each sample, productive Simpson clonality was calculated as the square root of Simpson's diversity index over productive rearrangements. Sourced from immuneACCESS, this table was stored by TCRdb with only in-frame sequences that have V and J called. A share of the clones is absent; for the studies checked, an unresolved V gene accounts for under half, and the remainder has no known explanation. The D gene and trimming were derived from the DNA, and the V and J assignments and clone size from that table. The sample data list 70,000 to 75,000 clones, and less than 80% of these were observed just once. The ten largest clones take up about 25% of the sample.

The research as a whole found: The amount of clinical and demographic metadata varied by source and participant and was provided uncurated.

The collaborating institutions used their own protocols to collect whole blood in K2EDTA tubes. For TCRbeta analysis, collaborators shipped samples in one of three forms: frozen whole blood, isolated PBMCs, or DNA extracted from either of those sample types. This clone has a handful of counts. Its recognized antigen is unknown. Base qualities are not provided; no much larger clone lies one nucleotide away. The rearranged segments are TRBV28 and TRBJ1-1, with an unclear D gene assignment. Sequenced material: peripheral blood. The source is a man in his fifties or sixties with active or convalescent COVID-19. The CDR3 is CASIRNTEAFF. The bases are TGTGCCAGTATCCGGAACACTGAAGCTTTCTTT.